These T cell receptor beta chains were read from a single sample in a study of regulatory T cells in long-lasting Graves disease. Via MiXCR, TCRdb re-called the multiplex PCR reads, giving one row per CDR3 protein. Here the sample spans hundreds of thousands of distinct CDR3 sequences, 15% to 20% being singletons. The sample was also reused in another study, on T cells in Graves' hyperthyroidism and ophthalmopathy.

Sequences were derived from peripheral blood mononuclear cells (PBMCs), sampled at new diagnosis, from a patient treated with antithyroid drugs. The receptors originated from a woman in her forties or fifties with Graves disease. Each CDR3 is given with its conserved first and last residue. The D gene is left open where the match is weak. Not all rows give a size; the values are once, few, many and, for expanded clones, a class.

v_gene,abundance,j_gene,d_gene,CDR3aa,CDR3nt
TRBV20-1,NA,TRBJ1-2,NA,CSATATYGYTF,TGCAGTGCTACCGCCACCTATGGCTACACCTTC
TRBV28,NA,TRBJ1-2,TRBD1,CASAWTGRGYTF,TGTGCCAGCGCCTGGACAGGCCGTGGCTACACCTTC
TRBV7-3,many,TRBJ1-1,NA,CASSLLGGTGFGGTEAFF,TGTGCCAGCAGCTTACTGGGTGGTACAGGGTTTGGAGGCACTGAAGCTTTCTTT
TRBV11-2,NA,TRBJ2-7,NA,CASSPLRQYEQYF,TGTGCCAGCAGCCCCCTTCGGCAATACGAGCAGTACTTC
TRBV19,NA,TRBJ1-5,NA,CASSMWQPQPQHF,TGTGCCAGTAGTATGTGGCAGCCTCAGCCCCAGCATTTT
TRBV12-3/TRBV12-4,NA,TRBJ2-3,TRBD2,CDSSPSPGLAASTDTQYF,TGTGACAGCAGTCCTAGTCCGGGACTAGCGGCTAGCACAGATACGCAGTATTTT
TRBV4-1,NA,TRBJ2-7,NA,CASSPIGTAYEQYF,TGCGCCAGCAGCCCAATCGGGACCGCCTACGAGCAGTACTTC
TRBV14,NA,TRBJ2-5,NA,CASSPMVLQETQYF,TGTGCCAGCAGCCCTATGGTCCTCCAAGAGACCCAGTACTTC
TRBV18,few,TRBJ2-6,NA,CASSPLRGESGANVLTF,TGTGCCAGCTCACCACTTCGCGGGGAATCTGGGGCCAACGTCCTGACTTTC
TRBV28,few,TRBJ2-7,TRBD1,CASSPGQGKGAHEQYF,TGTGCCAGCAGCCCCGGACAGGGGAAGGGGGCCCACGAGCAGTACTTC
TRBV18,few,TRBJ2-5,NA,CASSPFGGETQYF,TGTGCCAGCTCACCCTTTGGGGGCGAGACCCAGTACTTC
TRBV9,many,TRBJ1-3,NA,CASSARQSNSGNTIYF,TGTGCCAGCAGCGCACGACAGTCCAACTCTGGAAACACCATATATTTT
TRBV6-2/TRBV6-3,NA,TRBJ1-1,NA,CASSEAARVNTEAFF,TGTGCCAGCAGTGAAGCCGCCAGGGTGAACACTGAAGCTTTCTTT
TRBV3-1,many,TRBJ2-7,NA,CASSQRTYEQYF,TGTGCCAGCAGCCAGCGGACGTACGAGCAGTACTTC
TRBV30,many,TRBJ2-7,TRBD1,CAWRAGQGFYEQYF,TGTGCCTGGAGGGCGGGACAGGGATTCTACGAGCAGTACTTC
TRBV7-3,NA,TRBJ2-5,TRBD1,CASSSHSGTGAGETQYF,TGTGCCAGCAGCTCCCATTCCGGGACAGGGGCTGGAGAGACCCAGTACTTC
TRBV15,once,TRBJ2-5,TRBD2,CASSAGLDGTQYF,TGTGCCAGCAGCGCGGGACTAGATGGGACCCAGTACTTC
TRBV7-3,NA,TRBJ1-5,NA,CASSLGVHIYSNQPQHF,TGTGCCAGCAGCTTAGGAGTACACATTTATAGCAATCAGCCCCAGCATTTT
TRBV7-3,many,TRBJ2-1,TRBD1,CASSLTRQGSYNEQFF,TGTGCCAGCAGCTTAACACGACAGGGGTCCTACAATGAGCAGTTCTTC
TRBV10-3,NA,TRBJ2-2,NA,CGAKGPGNTGELFF,TGTGGCGCCAAAGGGCCTGGGAACACCGGGGAGCTGTTTTTT
TRBV29-1,many,TRBJ1-1,NA,CSVGQGAEAFF,TGCAGCGTTGGACAAGGCGCTGAAGCTTTCTTT
TRBV6-1,many,TRBJ1-1,NA,CASLIGKNTEAFF,TGTGCCAGCTTGATAGGGAAGAACACTGAAGCTTTCTTT
TRBV2,many,TRBJ1-1,NA,CASSRRVAPLEAFF,TGTGCCAGCAGTCGCCGGGTCGCCCCCCTTGAAGCTTTCTTT
TRBV9,few,TRBJ1-2,TRBD1,CASSADRGGYTF,TGTGCCAGCAGCGCGGACAGGGGTGGCTACACCTTC
TRBV24-1,many,TRBJ2-7,NA,CATSPTRGGSYTGATYEQYF,TGTGCCACCAGTCCCACGCGCGGCGGTTCATACACAGGTGCTACCTACGAGCAGTACTTC
TRBV18,many,TRBJ1-2,NA,CASSPATDYGYTF,TGTGCCAGCTCACCAGCGACGGACTATGGCTACACCTTC
TRBV5-1,few,TRBJ1-6,NA,CASSAGQNYIELHF,TGCGCCAGCAGCGCCGGGCAGAACTATATAGAACTCCACTTT
TRBV7-3,many,TRBJ1-4,NA,CASEAEGLDEKLFF,TGTGCCAGCGAAGCAGAGGGACTTGATGAAAAACTGTTTTTT
TRBV11-2,many,TRBJ2-1,TRBD2,CASRKIAGNNEQFF,TGTGCCAGCAGAAAAATAGCGGGGAACAATGAGCAGTTCTTC
TRBV9,few,TRBJ2-5,TRBD1,CASSVGTGGGETQYF,TGTGCCAGCAGCGTGGGGACAGGCGGAGGGGAGACCCAGTACTTC